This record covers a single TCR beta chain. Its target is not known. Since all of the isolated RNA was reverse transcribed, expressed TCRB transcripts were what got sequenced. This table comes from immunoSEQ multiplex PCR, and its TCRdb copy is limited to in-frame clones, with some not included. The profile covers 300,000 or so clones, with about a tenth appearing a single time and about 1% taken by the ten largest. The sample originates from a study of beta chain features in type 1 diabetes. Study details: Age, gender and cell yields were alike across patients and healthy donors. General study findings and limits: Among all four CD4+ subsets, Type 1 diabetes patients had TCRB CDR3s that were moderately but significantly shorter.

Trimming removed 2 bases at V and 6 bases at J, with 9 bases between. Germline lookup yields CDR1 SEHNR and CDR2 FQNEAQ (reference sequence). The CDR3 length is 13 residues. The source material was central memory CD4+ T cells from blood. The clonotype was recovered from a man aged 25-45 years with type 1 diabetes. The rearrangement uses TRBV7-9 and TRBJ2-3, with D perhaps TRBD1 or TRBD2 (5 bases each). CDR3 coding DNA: TGTGCCAGCAGCTTATTCGAGGGGGATACGCAGTATTTT. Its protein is CASSLFEGDTQYF.